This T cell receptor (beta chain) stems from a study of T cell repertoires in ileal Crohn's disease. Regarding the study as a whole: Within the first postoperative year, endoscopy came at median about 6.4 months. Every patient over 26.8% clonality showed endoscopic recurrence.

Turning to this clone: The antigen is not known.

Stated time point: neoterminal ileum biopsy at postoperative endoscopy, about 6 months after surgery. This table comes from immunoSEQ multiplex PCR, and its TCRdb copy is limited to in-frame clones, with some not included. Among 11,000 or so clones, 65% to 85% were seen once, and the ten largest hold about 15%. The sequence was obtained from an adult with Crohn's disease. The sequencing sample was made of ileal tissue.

The CDR3 loop reads CAWRRFYGSGSYEQYF. In nucleotides, the CDR3 is TGTGCCTGGAGACGGTTTTATGGGTCGGGCTCCTACGAGCAGTACTTC. This rearrangement joins TRBV30 to TRBJ2-7, with no clear D. Germline V gives CDR1 GTSNPN, CDR2 SVGIG (reference sequence). Trimming took off 3 bases at V and 0 bases at J, with 18 bases between the two ends. This CDR3 is 16 amino acids long.